This T cell receptor (beta chain) was sequenced for a study of beta chain features in type 1 diabetes. Study-level findings and limits: Patients with Type 1 diabetes showed moderately but significantly shorter TCRB CDR3s in all four CD4+ subsets.

Details on this clone: The antigen remains unidentified.

This CDR3 has 11 residues. The V and J ends lost 4 bases and 4 bases respectively, with 4 bases between them. Germline values: CDR1 MNHEY, CDR2 SVGAGI. The isolated RNA, all of it, was reverse transcribed, so expressed TCRB transcripts were what got sequenced. TCRdb keeps only in-frame clones here, not all; method: immunoSEQ multiplex PCR. The table records around 240,000 clones, approximately 70% of them present only once. This TCR was recovered from a man aged 25-45 years in good health. The chain is built from TRBV6-5 and TRBJ1-1; no clear D. Sequencing was carried out using naive CD4+ T cells from blood. Here the CDR3 DNA reads TGTGCCAGCAGTTTCAGCACTGAAGCTTTCTTT. Translated: CASSFSTEAFF.